A single sample is the source of the 22 T cell receptor beta chains below, sequenced in a study of neurological immune-mediated disorders. TCRdb passed the 5' RACE reads through MiXCR, listing each CDR3 protein once. In the table there are about 99,000 distinct CDR3 sequences, roughly a tenth of which are singletons. The time point: longitudinal time-point 3. Material for sequencing was PBMCs. Receptor source: a female donor with HTLV-1-associated myelopathy (HAM/TSP).

In its sample, this clonotype was seen many times. This rearrangement joins TRBV6-6 to TRBJ2-7; possibly TRBD1 for D (6 bases). The CDR3 consists of 14 residues. V shed 6 bases and J shed 5 bases, with 17 bases lying between them. The germline V gene encodes CDR1 MNHNY and CDR2 SVGAGI (reference sequence). The chain's CDR3 is CASRDTGSRDEQYF. The CDR3 region has the DNA TGTGCCAGCAGGGATACAGGGTCAAGGGACGAGCAGTACTTC.

This clonotype was counted many times. V gene TRBV4-1 combines with J gene TRBJ2-5; 7 bases are a match to TRBD2. The junction had 13 bases not matched to a gene; V was cut back by 1 base and J by 2 bases. Germline CDR1 reads MGHRA; CDR2 reads YSYEKL. The CDR3 has 18 residues. The CDR3 reads CASSQAPVGGGGQETQYF. The CDR3 DNA sequence: TGCGCCAGCAGCCAAGCACCCGTTGGGGGGGGTGGGCAAGAGACCCAGTACTTC.

This clonotype was seen ten or more times. The genes are TRBV5-1 and TRBJ2-3; the match to TRBD2 covers 8 bases. CDR1 is SGHRS and CDR2 is YFSETQ in the germline V gene. This CDR3 contains 16 residues. V lost 4 bases, J lost 2 bases, and 9 bases stayed unmatched. The CDR3 DNA reads TGCGCCAGCAGCCCGCTTGCGGGGGGCCTCACAGATACGCAGTATTTT. Translating gives CASSPLAGGLTDTQYF.

This clonotype was observed a handful of times. The V gene is TRBV30, the J gene TRBJ2-1; weak D call: TRBD2 (5 bases). V was clipped by 2 bases and J by 5 bases, with 25 bases between them. The CDR3 spans 18 residues. The germline V gene encodes CDR1 GTSNPN and CDR2 SVGIG (reference sequence). CDR3 region: CAWSTSRALLEGHNEQFF. The CDR3 nucleotides are TGTGCCTGGAGTACATCCCGGGCCCTCCTCGAGGGTCACAATGAGCAGTTCTTC. The entire variable domain, with the rest obtained from reference TRBV30 and TRBJ2-1, is as follows: SQTIHQWPATLVQPVGSPLSLECTVEGTSNPNLYWYRQAAGRGLQLLFYSVGIGQISSEVPQNLSASRPQDRQFILSSKKLLLSDSGFYLCAWSTSRALLEGHNEQFFGPGTRLTVL.

The gene calls are TRBV12-3 or TRBV12-4 and TRBJ1-1; no definite D call. The ends were cut back, 6 bases at V and 5 bases at J, with 10 bases in the middle. The CDR3 consists of 12 residues. The CDR3 DNA sequence: TGTGCCAGCAGATACCCCGGGACTGAAGCTTTCTTT. It translates to CASRYPGTEAFF.

About this clonotype: This may be a read error, as it is one base from a much larger clone. The V and J genes are TRBV5-6 and TRBJ2-1; unclear D gene. The CDR3 runs 15 residues. V was pared by 5 bases and J by 14 bases, with 26 bases between. Germline-derived CDR1 and CDR2 are SGHDT and YYEEEE. The CDR3 spells CASSSTSPFKLEKFF. For the CDR3, the DNA is TGTGCCAGCAGTTCCACATCGCCGTTTAAGCTCGAGAAGTTCTTC.

This clonotype occurred many times. CDR3 nucleotide sequence: TGCAGCGCCGGGCCGGGTCCGGGAGATACGCAGTATTTT. This translates into CSAGPGPGDTQYF. This chain connects TRBV29-1 to TRBJ2-3; D remains unclear. The CDR3 runs to 13 residues. CDR1 and CDR2 from the germline V gene are SQVTM and ANQGSEA. V was clipped by 7 bases and J by 5 bases, with 16 bases between them.

This clonotype has at least ten counts. The chain employs TRBV12-3 or TRBV12-4 and TRBJ2-1; 9 nucleotides match TRBD2. V lost 3 bases, J lost 6 bases, and 6 bases stayed unmatched. This CDR3 region has 15 residues. The CDR3 reads CASSFRLAVINEQFF. The CDR3 DNA follows: TGTGCCAGCAGTTTCAGACTAGCGGTTATCAATGAGCAGTTCTTC.

The table lists this clonotype with many counts. This chain joins TRBV20-1 and TRBJ2-1; 9 nucleotides agree with TRBD2. Unmatched junction bases numbered 13, after V lost 5 bases and J lost 8 bases. The CDR3 has 15 amino acids. Germline V CDR1 and CDR2: DFQATT, SNEGSKA (reference sequence). For the CDR3, the DNA is TGCAGTGCTTCTCTTAGCGGGGGAGAGGGCGATGAGCAGTTCTTC. This translates into CSASLSGGEGDEQFF.

This clonotype was seen at least ten times. The V call is TRBV12-3 or TRBV12-4, the J call TRBJ2-6; D is unclear. The V end lost 5 bases, the J end lost 1 base, and 9 bases lay between the germline ends. This CDR3 spans 15 amino acids. CDR3 nucleotide sequence: TGTGCCAGCAGTCCCAGATTATCTGGGGCCAACGTCCTGACTTTC. Protein product: CASSPRLSGANVLTF.

There are many counts of this clonotype. The rearrangement joins TRBV5-6 to TRBJ1-5; 8 positions agree with TRBD1. The germline gives CDR1 SGHDT, CDR2 YYEEEE. J lost 3 bases, V lost 4 bases, and 12 bases had no gene match. The CDR3 loop spans 17 amino acids. The CDR3 nucleotides read TGTGCCAGCAGCCTAGGCGACGGGACAGGACACAATCAGCCCCAGCATTTT. This gives the protein CASSLGDGTGHNQPQHF. Full variable domain (remainder filled in from reference TRBV5-6 and TRBJ1-5): DAGVTQSPTHLIKTRGQQVTLRCSPKSGHDTVSWYQQALGQGPQFIFQYYEEEERQRGNFPDRFSGHQFPNYSSELNVNALLLGDSALYLCASSLGDGTGHNQPQHFGDGTRLSIL.

The chain combines TRBV5-1 with TRBJ2-6, with TRBD1 as a possible D gene (5 bases). V gave up 0 bases and J gave up 2 bases, with 9 bases separating them. The CDR3 consists of 16 residues. Germline V gene sequence: CDR1 SGHRS, CDR2 YFSETQ. CDR3 loop: CASSLGGLTGANVLTF. The CDR3 coding sequence is TGCGCCAGCAGCTTGGGGGGCCTGACTGGGGCCAACGTCCTGACTTTC. Combining the CDR3 with reference TRBV5-1 and TRBJ2-6 gives the whole variable domain KAGVTQTPRYLIKTRGQQVTLSCSPISGHRSVSWYQQTPGQGLQFLFEYFSETQRNKGNFPGRFSGRQFSNSRSEMNVSTLELGDSALYLCASSLGGLTGANVLTFGAGSRLTVL.

This clonotype was seen at least ten times. J is TRBJ2-3 and V is TRBV20-1, with D perhaps TRBD1 (7 bases). Trimming pared 7 bases from V and 5 bases from J, leaving 22 bases between. This CDR3 is built from 15 residues. Germline-derived CDR1 and CDR2 are DFQATT and SNEGSKA (reference sequence). As DNA, the CDR3 is TGCAGTGGGAGGGGGCCAACCACCTTAATAGATACGCAGTATTTT. Protein sequence: CSGRGPTTLIDTQYF.

This clonotype was observed many times. This rearrangement joins TRBV5-1 to TRBJ2-3; TRBD2 agrees at 15 bases. CDR1 and CDR2 from the germline V gene are SGHRS and YFSETQ. The CDR3 consists of 18 residues. V trimming: 4 bases; J trimming: 3 bases; junction bases outside the gene matches: 9. CDR3 sequence: CASSLGLAGGPSTDTQYF. In DNA, the CDR3 is TGCGCCAGCAGCCTCGGACTAGCGGGGGGGCCTTCAACAGATACGCAGTATTTT. The whole variable domain, filled in from reference TRBV5-1 and TRBJ2-3, reads KAGVTQTPRYLIKTRGQQVTLSCSPISGHRSVSWYQQTPGQGLQFLFEYFSETQRNKGNFPGRFSGRQFSNSRSEMNVSTLELGDSALYLCASSLGLAGGPSTDTQYFGPGTRLTVL.

This clonotype was recorded many times. V usage is TRBV11-2 and J usage is TRBJ1-4; D unclear. Germline V gives CDR1 SGHAT, CDR2 FQNNGV. CDR3 length: 15 residues. Trimming took off 5 bases at V and 6 bases at J, with 16 bases between the two ends. CDR3 bases: TGTGCCAGCAGCGGAGACGGCTCTGGGGATGAAAAACTGTTTTTT. Its protein product is CASSGDGSGDEKLFF.

This clonotype was seen at least ten times. The V call is TRBV7-2, the J call TRBJ2-5, with 13 bases matching TRBD2. V dropped 5 bases and J dropped 6; count of bases not matched to a gene: 15. This CDR3 region has 18 residues. Per the germline V gene, CDR1 is SGHTA and CDR2 is FQGNSA. CDR3 DNA sequence: TGTGCCAGCAGCGTGATTACTAGCGGGGGGGTGGCCGCACAGACCCAGTACTTC. This translates into CASSVITSGGVAAQTQYF.

This clonotype was seen at least ten times. The chain joins TRBV5-1 to TRBJ2-1; 9 bases fit TRBD2. There are 16 residues in the CDR3. CDR1 SGHRS and CDR2 YFSETQ come from the germline V gene. J was trimmed by 8 bases and V by 0 bases; bases with no gene match: 9. The CDR3 DNA sequence: TGCGCCAGCAGCTTGGGGCTAGCGGGGTATGCGGATGAGCAGTTCTTC. Its protein product is CASSLGLAGYADEQFF. Filled out from reference TRBV5-1 and TRBJ2-1, the complete variable domain reads KAGVTQTPRYLIKTRGQQVTLSCSPISGHRSVSWYQQTPGQGLQFLFEYFSETQRNKGNFPGRFSGRQFSNSRSEMNVSTLELGDSALYLCASSLGLAGYADEQFFGPGTRLTVL.

This clonotype showed up many times. This chain joins TRBV10-3 and TRBJ1-6, with D tentatively TRBD1 (5 bases). Germline V CDR1 and CDR2: ENHRY, SYGVKD. The CDR3 contains 16 residues. Trimming stripped 3 bases from V and 6 bases from J, with 15 bases between. The CDR3 sequence is CAISEVAGVTNSPLHF. As DNA, the CDR3 is TGTGCCATCAGTGAAGTGGCGGGGGTGACTAATTCACCCCTCCACTTT.

A remark on this clonotype: A single base separates this from a much larger clone, so it may be a read error. The rearrangement joins TRBV5-1 to TRBJ2-2; D gene uncertain. This CDR3 has 13 residues. Germline V lookup: CDR1 SGHRS, CDR2 YFSETQ. V was cut by 0 bases and J by 10 bases, with 10 bases left in between. The DNA for the CDR3 is TGCGCCAGCAGCTTGGGGGCTTCCGTGGAGCTGTTTTTT. Translated, it gives CASSLGASVELFF.

This clonotype has a count of ten or more. This rearrangement joins TRBV5-1 to TRBJ2-6; D is uncertain. The germline V gene has CDR1 SGHRS and CDR2 YFSETQ. V was trimmed by 4 bases and J by 0 bases, leaving 8 bases between them. The CDR3 is 15 amino acids. This CDR3 is CASSILNSGANVLTF. The DNA of the CDR3 is TGCGCCAGCAGCATATTGAACTCTGGGGCCAACGTCCTGACTTTC. The variable domain in full, completed from reference TRBV5-1 and TRBJ2-6, reads KAGVTQTPRYLIKTRGQQVTLSCSPISGHRSVSWYQQTPGQGLQFLFEYFSETQRNKGNFPGRFSGRQFSNSRSEMNVSTLELGDSALYLCASSILNSGANVLTFGAGSRLTVL.

The table lists this clonotype with many counts. The chain is built from TRBV7-9 and TRBJ2-3, with D possibly matching TRBD2 (5 bases). Germline V gives CDR1 SEHNR, CDR2 FQNEAQ (reference sequence). This CDR3 has 13 amino acids. V was pared by 5 bases and J by 3 bases, with 9 bases between. The chain's CDR3 is CASSQRLTDTQYF. DNA of the CDR3: TGTGCCAGCAGCCAACGACTAACAGATACGCAGTATTTT.

This clonotype was observed many times. The chain links TRBV5-1 to TRBJ2-1; 9 positions match TRBD2. Germline CDR1 is SGHRS and CDR2 is YFSETQ. After removal of 6 bases from V and 2 bases from J, the junction contained 3 bases not matched to a gene. This CDR3 is built from 14 residues. The CDR3 spells CASNSGGAYNEQFF. CDR3 in DNA: TGCGCCAGCAATAGCGGGGGAGCCTACAATGAGCAGTTCTTC.